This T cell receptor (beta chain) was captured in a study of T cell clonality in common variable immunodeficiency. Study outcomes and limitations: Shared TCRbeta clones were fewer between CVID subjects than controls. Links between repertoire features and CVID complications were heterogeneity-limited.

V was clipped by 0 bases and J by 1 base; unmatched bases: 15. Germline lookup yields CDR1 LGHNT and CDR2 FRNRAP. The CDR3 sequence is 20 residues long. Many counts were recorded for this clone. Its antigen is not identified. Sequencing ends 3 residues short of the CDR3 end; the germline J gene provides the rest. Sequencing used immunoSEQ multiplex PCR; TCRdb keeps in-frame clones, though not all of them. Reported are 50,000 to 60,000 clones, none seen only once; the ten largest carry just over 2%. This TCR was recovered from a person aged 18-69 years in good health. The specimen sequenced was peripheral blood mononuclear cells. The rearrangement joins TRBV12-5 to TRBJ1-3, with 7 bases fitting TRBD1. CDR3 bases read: TGTGCTAGTGGTTTGGTACTGACAGGGCAAAGAGGGCGGTCTGGAAACACC. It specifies CASGLVLTGQRGRSGNT. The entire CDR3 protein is CASGLVLTGQRGRSGNTIYF.